This T cell receptor beta chain was identified during a study of blood T cell repertoires in COVID-19. The data were produced by immunoSEQ multiplex PCR, yet TCRdb's version contains in-frame clones alone and is incomplete. The sample has over 150,000 clones, more than 70% seen once; the top ten hold about a sixth. CDR1 is SGHTA and CDR2 is FQGTGA in the germline V gene. The CDR3 sequence is 16 residues long. The junction had 9 bases not matched to a gene; V was cut back by 5 bases and J by 8 bases. The chain has TRBV7-3 and TRBJ2-1; the match to TRBD2 covers 13 bases. The specimen was peripheral blood. The sequence derives from a man aged 50 to 59 with COVID-19, enrolled during active disease. CDR3 in DNA: TGTGCCAGCAGCCCTCGGACTAGCGGGAGTGGGTATGAGCAGTTCTTC. Its translation: CASSPRTSGSGYEQFF.